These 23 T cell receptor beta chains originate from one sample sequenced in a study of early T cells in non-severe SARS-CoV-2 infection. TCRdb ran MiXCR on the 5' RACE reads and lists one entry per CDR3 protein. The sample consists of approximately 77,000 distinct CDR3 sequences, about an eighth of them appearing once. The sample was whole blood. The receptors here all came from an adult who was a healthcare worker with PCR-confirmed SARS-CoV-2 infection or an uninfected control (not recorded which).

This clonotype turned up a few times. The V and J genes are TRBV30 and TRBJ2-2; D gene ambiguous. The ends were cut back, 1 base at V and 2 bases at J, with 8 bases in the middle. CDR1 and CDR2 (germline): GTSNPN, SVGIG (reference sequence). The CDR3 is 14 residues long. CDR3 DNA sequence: TGTGCCTGGAGTGCAGCACTCAACACCGGGGAGCTGTTTTTT. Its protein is CAWSAALNTGELFF.

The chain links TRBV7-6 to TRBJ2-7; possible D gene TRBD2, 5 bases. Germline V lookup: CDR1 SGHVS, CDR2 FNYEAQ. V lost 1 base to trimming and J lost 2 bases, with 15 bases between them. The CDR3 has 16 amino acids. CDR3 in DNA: TGTGCCAGCAGCTTAGGGTCTCGCCTAGCCGCCTACGAGCAGTACTTC. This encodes CASSLGSRLAAYEQYF.

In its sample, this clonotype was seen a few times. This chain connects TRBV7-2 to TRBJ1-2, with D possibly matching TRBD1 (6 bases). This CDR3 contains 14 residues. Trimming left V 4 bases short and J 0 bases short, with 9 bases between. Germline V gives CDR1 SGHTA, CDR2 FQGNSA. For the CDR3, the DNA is TGTGCCAGCAGCTCAGGACAGACTAACTATGGCTACACCTTC. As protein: CASSSGQTNYGYTF.

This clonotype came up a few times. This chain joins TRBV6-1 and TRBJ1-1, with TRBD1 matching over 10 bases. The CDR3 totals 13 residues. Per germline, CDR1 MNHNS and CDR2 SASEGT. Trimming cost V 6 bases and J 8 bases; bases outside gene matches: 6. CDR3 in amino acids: CASSSGTGEEAFF. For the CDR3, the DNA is TGTGCCAGCAGCTCCGGGACAGGGGAGGAAGCTTTCTTT.

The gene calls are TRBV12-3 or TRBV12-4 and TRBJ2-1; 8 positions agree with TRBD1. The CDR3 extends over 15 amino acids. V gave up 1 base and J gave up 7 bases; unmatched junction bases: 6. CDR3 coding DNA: TGTGCCAGCAGTTTAGGACAGGGGATCGAGAATGAGCAGTTCTTC. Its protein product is CASSLGQGIENEQFF.

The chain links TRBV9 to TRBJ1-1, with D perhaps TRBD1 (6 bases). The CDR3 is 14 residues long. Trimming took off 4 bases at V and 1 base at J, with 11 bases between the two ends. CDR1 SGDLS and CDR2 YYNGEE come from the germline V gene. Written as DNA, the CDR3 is TGTGCCAGCAGCCGACAGGAAACGAACACTGAAGCTTTCTTT. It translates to CASSRQETNTEAFF.

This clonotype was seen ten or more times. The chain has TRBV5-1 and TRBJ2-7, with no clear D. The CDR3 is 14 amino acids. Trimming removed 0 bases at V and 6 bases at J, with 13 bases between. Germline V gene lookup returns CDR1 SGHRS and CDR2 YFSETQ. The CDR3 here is CASSLVPEVSEQYF. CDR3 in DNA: TGCGCCAGCAGCTTGGTGCCAGAGGTGAGCGAGCAGTACTTC.

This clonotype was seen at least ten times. The CDR3: CASSYSITLGRQETQYF. The DNA for the CDR3 is TGTGCCAGCAGTTACTCGATCACGCTGGGGAGGCAAGAGACCCAGTACTTC. The chain has TRBV6-2 or TRBV6-3 and TRBJ2-5, with D tentatively TRBD2 (6 bases). CDR1 is MNHEY and CDR2 is SVGEGT in the germline V gene. The CDR3 covers 17 residues. Trimming left V 0 bases short and J 2 bases short, with 16 bases between.

CDR3 nucleotide sequence: TGTGCCAGCAGTTACTCTAGAGTCTCGGGGGGCGAGACCCAGTACTTC. Its protein is CASSYSRVSGGETQYF. The V and J genes are TRBV6-5 and TRBJ2-5, with D perhaps matching TRBD2 (7 bases). V lost 0 bases and J lost 5, with 16 bases in between. This CDR3 is 16 amino acids long. CDR1 and CDR2 (germline): MNHEY, SVGAGI.

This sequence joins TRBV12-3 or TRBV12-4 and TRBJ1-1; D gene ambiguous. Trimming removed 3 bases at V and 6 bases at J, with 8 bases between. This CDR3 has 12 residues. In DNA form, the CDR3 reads TGTGCCAGCAGTTTCGGGTTACCTGAAGCTTTCTTT. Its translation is CASSFGLPEAFF.

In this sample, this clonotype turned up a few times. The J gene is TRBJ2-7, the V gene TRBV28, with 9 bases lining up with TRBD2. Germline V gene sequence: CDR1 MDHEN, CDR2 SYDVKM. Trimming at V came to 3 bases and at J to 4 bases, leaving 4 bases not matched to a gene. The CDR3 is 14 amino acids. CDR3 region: CASSFPAGGYEQYF. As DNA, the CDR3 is TGTGCCAGCAGTTTCCCAGCGGGAGGTTACGAGCAGTACTTC.

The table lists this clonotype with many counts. The CDR3 DNA is TGCAGTGCTCAGGAAAACCCCCGGCGTGGAGAGCAGTTCTTC. Its protein is CSAQENPRRGEQFF. The rearrangement links TRBV20-1 to TRBJ2-1, with D unclear. The germline CDR1 and CDR2 sequences are DFQATT and SNEGSKA (reference sequence). This CDR3 spans 14 amino acids. V was clipped by 5 bases and J by 10 bases, with 21 bases between them.

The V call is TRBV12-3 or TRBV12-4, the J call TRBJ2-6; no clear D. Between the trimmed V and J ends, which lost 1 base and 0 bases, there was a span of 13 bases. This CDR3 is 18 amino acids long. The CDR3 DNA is TGTGCCAGCAGTTTAGAGAACGGGCGAAGCTCTGGGGCCAACGTCCTGACTTTC. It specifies CASSLENGRSSGANVLTF.

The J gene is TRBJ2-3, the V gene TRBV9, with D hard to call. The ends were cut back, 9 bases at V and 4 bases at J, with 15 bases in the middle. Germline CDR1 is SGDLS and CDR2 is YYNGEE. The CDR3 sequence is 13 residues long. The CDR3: CANPRMGPDTQYF. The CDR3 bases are TGTGCCAACCCGCGGATGGGTCCAGATACGCAGTATTTT.

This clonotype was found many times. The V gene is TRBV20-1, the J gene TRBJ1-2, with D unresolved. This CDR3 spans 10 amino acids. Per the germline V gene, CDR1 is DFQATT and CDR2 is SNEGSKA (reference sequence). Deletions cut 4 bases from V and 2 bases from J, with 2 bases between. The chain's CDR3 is CSATNYGYTF. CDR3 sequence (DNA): TGCAGTGCTACGAACTATGGCTACACCTTC.

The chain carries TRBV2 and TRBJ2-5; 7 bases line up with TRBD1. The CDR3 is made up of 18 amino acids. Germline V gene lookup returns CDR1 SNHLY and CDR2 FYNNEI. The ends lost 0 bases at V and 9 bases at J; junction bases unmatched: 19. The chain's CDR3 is CASSEAWGQLERGGSQYF. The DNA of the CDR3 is TGTGCCAGCAGTGAAGCTTGGGGACAGCTCGAAAGAGGGGGCTCCCAGTACTTC.

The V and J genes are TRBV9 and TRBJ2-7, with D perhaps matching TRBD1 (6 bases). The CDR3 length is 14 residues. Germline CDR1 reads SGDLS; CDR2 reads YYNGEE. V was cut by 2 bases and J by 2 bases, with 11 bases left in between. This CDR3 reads CASSVTGSPYEQYF. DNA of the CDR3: TGTGCCAGCAGCGTTACAGGGAGCCCCTACGAGCAGTACTTC.

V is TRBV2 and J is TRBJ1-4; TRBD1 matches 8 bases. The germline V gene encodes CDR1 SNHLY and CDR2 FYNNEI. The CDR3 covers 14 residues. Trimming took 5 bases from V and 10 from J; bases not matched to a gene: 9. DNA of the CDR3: TGTGCCAGCAGTACAGGACAGGGAGTCGTAAAACTGTTTTTT. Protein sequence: CASSTGQGVVKLFF.

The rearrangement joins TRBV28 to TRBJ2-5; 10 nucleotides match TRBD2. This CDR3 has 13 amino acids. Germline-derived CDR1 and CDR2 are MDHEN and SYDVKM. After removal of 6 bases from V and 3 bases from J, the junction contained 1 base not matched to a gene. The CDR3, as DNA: TGTGCCAGCAGAACTAGCGGGGAAGAGACCCAGTACTTC. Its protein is CASRTSGEETQYF.

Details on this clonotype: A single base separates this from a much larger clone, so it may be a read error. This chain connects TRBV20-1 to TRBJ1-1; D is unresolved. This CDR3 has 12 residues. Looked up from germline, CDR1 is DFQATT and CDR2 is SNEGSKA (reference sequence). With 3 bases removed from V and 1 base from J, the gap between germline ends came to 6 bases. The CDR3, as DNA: TGCAGTGCTAGGGAGGGGAACACTGAAGCTTTCTTT. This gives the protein CSAREGNTEAFF.

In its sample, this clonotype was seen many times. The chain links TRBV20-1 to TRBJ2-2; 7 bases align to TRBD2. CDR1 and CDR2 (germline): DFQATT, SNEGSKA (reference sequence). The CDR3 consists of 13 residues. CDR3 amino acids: CGFEGRGTGELFF. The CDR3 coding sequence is TGCGGCTTTGAAGGGAGGGGCACCGGGGAGCTGTTTTTT.

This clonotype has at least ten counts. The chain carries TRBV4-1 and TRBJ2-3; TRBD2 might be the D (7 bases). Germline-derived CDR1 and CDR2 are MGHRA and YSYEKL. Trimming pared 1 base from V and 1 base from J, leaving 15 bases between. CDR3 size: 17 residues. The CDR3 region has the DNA TGCGCCAGCAGCCAAGCGGGGGGCCGGGGAGGCACAGATACGCAGTATTTT. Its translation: CASSQAGGRGGTDTQYF.

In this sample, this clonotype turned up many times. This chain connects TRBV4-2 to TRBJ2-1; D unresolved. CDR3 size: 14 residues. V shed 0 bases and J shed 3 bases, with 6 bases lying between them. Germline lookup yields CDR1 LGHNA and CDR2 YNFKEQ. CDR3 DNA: TGTGCCAGCAGCCAAGAGGTCAGCTACAATGAGCAGTTCTTC. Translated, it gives CASSQEVSYNEQFF.